Reported below is one TCR beta chain. The antigen is not known. Using immunoSEQ multiplex PCR, the repertoire was profiled, and TCRdb retains in-frame clones only, with some absent. Of approximately 200,000 clones in the sample, about 87% were seen once. The V gene lost 6 bases and the J gene lost 9 bases, with 18 bases spanning the gap. The germline V gene has CDR1 SGHVS and CDR2 FQNEAQ. This CDR3 has 13 residues. This specimen comes from a study of T cell responses to AZD1222 COVID-19 vaccine. General study results and limits: Recipients of two AZD1222 doses showed rising Spike-specific TCR breadth and depth. AZD1222 recipients seropositive at baseline numbered only six or seven. Within unmutated variant regions lay the reported targets of nearly half of spike-specific TCRs. Mostly white British, mostly female donors; authors suggested clonal diversity may be underestimated.

The TCR originated in an adult in good health. V and J are TRBV7-8 and TRBJ2-7; unclear D gene. Sequencing was performed on peripheral blood, taken on day 0 of MenACWY control vaccination. CDR3 sequence (DNA): TGTGCCAGCAGTTCTACTCAAGCCCAAGGGCAGTACTTC. Encoded protein: CASSSTQAQGQYF.